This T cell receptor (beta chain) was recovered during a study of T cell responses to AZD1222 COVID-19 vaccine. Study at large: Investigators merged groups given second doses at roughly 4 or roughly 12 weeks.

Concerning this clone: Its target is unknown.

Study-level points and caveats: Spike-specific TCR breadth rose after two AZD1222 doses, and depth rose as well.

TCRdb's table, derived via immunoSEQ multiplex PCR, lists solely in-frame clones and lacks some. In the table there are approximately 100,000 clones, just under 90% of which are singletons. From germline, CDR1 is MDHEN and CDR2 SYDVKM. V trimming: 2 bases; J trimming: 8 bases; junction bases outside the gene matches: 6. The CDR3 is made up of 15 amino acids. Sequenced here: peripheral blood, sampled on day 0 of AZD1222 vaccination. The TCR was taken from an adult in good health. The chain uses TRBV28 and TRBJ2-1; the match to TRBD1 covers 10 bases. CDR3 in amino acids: CASSLGDRGRDEQFF. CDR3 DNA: TGTGCCAGCAGTTTAGGGGACAGGGGTCGGGATGAGCAGTTCTTC. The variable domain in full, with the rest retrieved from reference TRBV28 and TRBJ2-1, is DVKVTQSSRYLVKRTGEKVFLECVQDMDHENMFWYRQDPGLGLRLIYFSYDVKMKEKGDIPEGYSVSREKKERFSLILESASTNQTSMYLCASSLGDRGRDEQFFGPGTRLTVL.